This T cell receptor (beta chain) is from a study of blood T cells in healthy people across ages. This clonotype was seen more than once but under ten times. This CDR3 has 13 residues. The germline V gene has CDR1 LNHNV and CDR2 YYDKDF (reference sequence). Deletions cut 5 bases from V and 2 bases from J, with 9 bases between. With a J-beta primer mix and a sample-barcoded 5' primer, a second PCR ran roughly 6 to 11 cycles. Each of the cDNA molecules was tagged by a template-switch adaptor with 12 random nucleotides. One entry per CDR3 protein, called by TCRdb with MiXCR from the 5' RACE reads. The sample has about 970,000 distinct CDR3 sequences; 51% are singletons.

What was sequenced was blood. This chain uses TRBV15 with TRBJ1-2; the D gene is possibly TRBD1 (6 bases). This TCR was sampled from an older woman in good health. This chain's CDR3 is CATSRDTNYGYTF. The CDR3 coding sequence is TGTGCCACCAGCCGGGACACGAACTATGGCTACACCTTC.